One and the same sample provided the 2 T cell receptor beta chains below, sequenced in a study of T cells of healthy individuals. TCRdb reanalysed the 5' RACE reads using MiXCR and keeps one entry per CDR3 protein. The sample has just over 40,000 distinct CDR3 sequences, 4.5% seen once. These receptors were taken from a human donor in good health.

The table lists this clonotype with a few counts. The chain combines TRBV5-4 with TRBJ2-2; 7 nucleotides agree with TRBD1. Germline loops: CDR1 SGHNT, CDR2 YYREEE (reference sequence). There are 19 residues in the CDR3. Losses at the gene ends were 3 bases for V and 6 bases for J; bases not matched to a gene: 20. The CDR3 here is CASSSQPPQTGWDAGELFF. The CDR3 region has the DNA TGTGCCAGCAGCTCCCAACCACCTCAGACAGGGTGGGACGCCGGGGAGCTGTTTTTT.

The chain has TRBV2 and TRBJ2-6; possibly TRBD2 for D (5 bases). The CDR3 length is 14 residues. Deletions cut 6 bases from V and 2 bases from J, with 8 bases between. Germline CDR1 and CDR2: SNHLY and FYNNEI. CDR3 in DNA: TGTGCCAGCAGGGGAGACCCTGGGGCCAACGTCCTGACTTTC. It yields the protein CASRGDPGANVLTF.